These 16 T cell receptor beta chains were all obtained from the same sample, sequenced in a study of cytomegalovirus exposure and HLA in healthy donors. The study ran its PCR with 60 Vbeta and 13 Jbeta primers. Libraries were prepared by immunoSEQ multiplex PCR; TCRdb keeps only in-frame clonotypes and omits some of them. Here the sample spans 190,000 or so clones, approximately 80% being singletons. Specimen: PBMCs. The receptors here all came from a boy aged 5 to 17 in good health and CMV-seronegative.

The chain joins TRBV5-4 to TRBJ1-1; a possible D gene is TRBD1 (6 bases). Trimming shortened V by 4 bases and J by 0 bases, and 13 bases separated the two germline ends. The CDR3 has 15 amino acids. Germline V gives CDR1 SGHNT, CDR2 YYREEE (reference sequence). The CDR3 loop is CASSPRQALNTEAFF. CDR3 DNA sequence: TGTGCCAGCAGCCCCAGACAGGCTTTGAACACTGAAGCTTTCTTT. Filled out from reference TRBV5-4 and TRBJ1-1, the complete variable domain reads ETGVTQSPTHLIKTRGQQVTLRCSSQSGHNTVSWYQQALGQGPQFIFQYYREEENGRGNFPPRFSGLQFPNYSSELNVNALELDDSALYLCASSPRQALNTEAFFGQGTRLTVV.

The V gene is TRBV5-1, the J gene TRBJ2-3, with TRBD2 identical over 8 bases. Trimming cost V 4 bases and J 1 base; bases outside gene matches: 8. CDR1 and CDR2 from the germline V gene are SGHRS and YFSETQ. The CDR3 is made up of 16 amino acids. CDR3 DNA: TGCGCCAGCAGCCCTCCTGGACTAGCCGGCACAGATACGCAGTATTTT. Protein: CASSPPGLAGTDTQYF.

This rearrangement joins TRBV7-2 to TRBJ2-1; 10 bases are a match to TRBD2. After removal of 1 base from V and 15 bases from J, the junction contained 12 bases not matched to a gene. Germline V lookup: CDR1 SGHTA, CDR2 FQGNSA. The CDR3 runs 15 residues. The CDR3 sequence is CASSLDQAGGPIRFF. CDR3 sequence (DNA): TGTGCCAGCAGCTTAGATCAAGCGGGAGGGCCTATTCGGTTCTTC. Looking up the rest from reference TRBV7-2 and TRBJ2-1 gives the full variable domain: GAGVSQSPSNKVTEKGKDVELRCDPISGHTALYWYRQSLGQGLEFLIYFQGNSAPDKSGLPSDRFSAERTGGSVSTLTIQRTQQEDSAVYLCASSLDQAGGPIRFFGPGTRLTVL.

This clone was observed a handful of times. The chain has TRBV5-1 and TRBJ2-3, with D possibly being TRBD1 (5 bases). Germline lookup yields CDR1 SGHRS and CDR2 YFSETQ. Trimming stripped 2 bases from V and 0 bases from J, with 22 bases between. The CDR3 extends over 19 amino acids. The CDR3 sequence is CASSFGVSNRPTSTDTQYF. CDR3 bases: TGCGCCAGCAGCTTTGGGGTCTCCAACAGGCCCACGAGCACAGATACGCAGTATTTT.

The chain combines TRBV2 with TRBJ2-1; 12 nucleotides line up with TRBD2. CDR1 is SNHLY, CDR2 FYNNEI, per germline. The CDR3 is made up of 17 amino acids. J gave up 4 bases and V 7 bases, and 11 bases lay outside the gene matches. The CDR3 DNA is TGTGCCAGCAATAAGCTAGCGGGAGGGCGGTATTACAATGAGCAGTTCTTC. Protein product: CASNKLAGGRYYNEQFF.

V gene TRBV7-9 combines with J gene TRBJ1-2, with D possibly being TRBD1 (5 bases). The germline V gene encodes CDR1 SEHNR and CDR2 FQNEAQ (reference sequence). There are 15 residues in the CDR3. V lost 3 bases, J lost 7 bases, and 18 bases lay in between. The DNA of the CDR3 is TGTGCCAGCAGCTTGCAATACGGGGGGAGCGGTGGCTACACCTTC. Its translation is CASSLQYGGSGGYTF.

The chain couples TRBV5-1 to TRBJ1-1, with TRBD1 identical over 7 bases. Germline CDR1 SGHRS, CDR2 YFSETQ. This CDR3 has 14 amino acids. The V and J ends lost 4 bases and 2 bases, in that order; junction bases with no gene match: 5. DNA of the CDR3: TGCGCCAGCAGCCAGACAGGGTCCAACACTGAAGCTTTCTTT. Its protein is CASSQTGSNTEAFF.

The chain recombines TRBV19 with TRBJ2-7, with 8 bases lining up with TRBD1. The CDR3 length is 14 residues. Germline V gives CDR1 LNHDA, CDR2 SQIVND (reference sequence). V trimming: 4 bases; J trimming: 5 bases; junction bases outside the gene matches: 7. CDR3 in DNA: TGTGCCAGTAGTAGAGGGCAGGGGGCAAACGAGCAGTACTTC. It yields the protein CASSRGQGANEQYF.

This clone came up once. The chain employs TRBV5-6 and TRBJ2-7; 7 nucleotides agree with TRBD2. CDR1 SGHDT and CDR2 YYEEEE come from the germline V gene. V was clipped by 2 bases and J by 4 bases; unmatched bases: 3. The CDR3 runs to 13 residues. The CDR3 nucleotides read TGTGCCAGCAGCTTTCCGGGACTATACGAGCAGTACTTC. The encoded protein is CASSFPGLYEQYF.

The chain has TRBV15 and TRBJ1-1; D remains unclear. This CDR3 has 14 amino acids. Germline CDR1 reads LNHNV; CDR2 reads YYDKDF (reference sequence). V lost 6 bases to trimming and J lost 1 base, with 12 bases between them. DNA of the CDR3: TGTGCCACCAGGCCCAGATTAACGAACACTGAAGCTTTCTTT. Its translation: CATRPRLTNTEAFF.

The rearrangement joins TRBV15 to TRBJ1-2; possible D gene TRBD1, 5 bases. Germline values: CDR1 LNHNV, CDR2 YYDKDF (reference sequence). This CDR3 is 15 amino acids long. The V gene lost 0 bases and the J gene lost 7 bases, with 15 bases spanning the gap. CDR3 region: CATSRDKGIGAGYTF. Here the CDR3 DNA reads TGTGCCACCAGCAGAGATAAGGGAATAGGGGCTGGCTACACCTTC. Variable domain in full (rest from reference TRBV15 and TRBJ1-2): DAMVIQNPRYQVTQFGKPVTLSCSQTLNHNVMYWYQQKSSQAPKLLFHYYDKDFNNEADTPDNFQSRRPNTSFCFLDIRSPGLGDTAMYLCATSRDKGIGAGYTFGSGTRLTVV.

This clone was picked up a small number of times. The rearrangement links TRBV9 to TRBJ2-3, with TRBD2 matching over 8 bases. Germline lookup yields CDR1 SGDLS and CDR2 YYNGEE. This CDR3 spans 14 amino acids. After removal of 1 base from V and 9 bases from J, the junction contained 7 bases not matched to a gene. For the CDR3, the DNA is TGTGCCAGCAGCGTAAAGTCGGGAGGGGAGACGCAGTATTTT. This codes for CASSVKSGGETQYF.

The rearrangement links TRBV5-6 to TRBJ2-7; TRBD2 matches 7 bases. Germline CDR1 is SGHDT and CDR2 is YYEEEE. The CDR3 is 16 residues long. The V segment lost 4 bases and the J segment 3 bases; nucleotides outside the gene matches: 13. The CDR3 sequence is CASSGTGLDIGYEQYF. In nucleotides, the CDR3 is TGTGCCAGCAGCGGCACAGGACTAGATATCGGCTACGAGCAGTACTTC.

V is TRBV18 and J is TRBJ2-1; the match to TRBD2 covers 11 bases. The CDR3 has 19 residues. The V and J ends lost 2 bases and 10 bases, in that order; junction bases with no gene match: 19. CDR1 and CDR2 from the germline V gene are KGHSH and LQKENI. CDR3 in amino acids: CASSPEIAGGPGSAVEQFF. Here the CDR3 DNA reads TGTGCCAGCTCACCAGAAATAGCGGGGGGGCCAGGTTCCGCAGTCGAGCAGTTCTTC.

Remarks on this clone: The sample carries other DNA sequences with the same CDR3. The chain recombines TRBV5-8 with TRBJ1-3; tentatively, D is TRBD1 (5 bases). The CDR3 is 13 amino acids. Between the trimmed V and J ends, which lost 2 bases and 3 bases, there was a span of 6 bases. CDR1 is SGHTS and CDR2 is YDEGEE in the germline V gene. The CDR3 is CASSFRGGNTIYF. DNA for the CDR3: TGTGCCAGCAGCTTTAGGGGTGGAAACACCATATATTTT.

CDR3 coding DNA: TGTGCCAGCAGTAAGGACAGGTGGAGCTCCTACGAGCAGTACTTC. Its translation is CASSKDRWSSYEQYF. The chain couples TRBV5-4 to TRBJ2-7; TRBD1 matches at 7 bases. Germline values: CDR1 SGHNT, CDR2 YYREEE (reference sequence). The CDR3 is 15 residues long. The V segment lost 5 bases and the J segment 0 bases; nucleotides outside the gene matches: 8.